This T cell receptor beta chain was found in a study of molecular identifiers for immune sequencing clone quantification. Points from the study as a whole: Barcodes shared by identical TCR molecules could lead to underestimated sizes of highly expanded clones.

TCRdb re-derived calls from the PCR reads in MiXCR, one entry per CDR3 protein. The sample lists roughly 97,000 distinct CDR3 sequences; 24% were seen once. The sample holds many counts of this clonotype. The target antigen is unknown. The sequenced sample was naive CD8+ T cells from blood, with Jurkat cell RNA spiked in. Regarding subset: FACS-sorted CD8+CD4-CCR7+CD45RA+ naive T cells. This receptor was taken from a human donor in good health. Some libraries in this study had Jurkat cell RNA spiked in.

The CDR3 spells CSVEDRDRPYEQYF. The CDR3 bases are TGCAGCGTTGAAGATAGGGACAGACCCTACGAGCAGTACTTC. The chain couples TRBV29-1 to TRBJ2-7, with 7 bases lining up with TRBD1. V trimming: 0 bases; J trimming: 2 bases; junction bases outside the gene matches: 4. Germline values: CDR1 SQVTM, CDR2 ANQGSEA. CDR3 size: 14 residues.